This T cell receptor beta chain appears in the sequencing data of a study of neurological immune-mediated disorders (dated by TCRdb to the late 2010s). The study in broad terms: Among the roughly 34 multiple sclerosis patients, relapsing-remitting MS was present in some 31 and secondary progressive MS was present in 3. Peripheral blood TCR-beta repertoires from HTLV-I-associated myelopathy (HAM/TSP) patients, multiple sclerosis patients and healthy controls were compared by UMI-based sequencing. The approximately 110 TCR-beta libraries included longitudinal samples, technical triplicates and paired sorted CD4+ and CD8+ T-cell subsets alongside PBMC samples. Of the approximately 70 subjects in the cohort, approximately 15 were HAM/TSP patients, some 34 were multiple sclerosis patients, and some 20 were healthy controls. Findings and caveats that apply to the study as a whole: In phylogenetic analysis, the repertoires of 18 of 34 MS patients grouped into a cluster of related CDR3 sequences, which suggests a possible signature at the repertoire level. No identical CDR3 amino acid sequences were shared among expanded clones across subjects, suggesting private TCR-beta repertoires in all groups. TCR clonal expansion was highest in HAM/TSP patients and lowest in MS patients, with MS patients falling below even healthy controls. No association of the MS cluster with clinical or MRI features was observed, and the need for larger cohorts was stated by the authors.

In its sample, this clonotype was seen many times. Its antigen remains unidentified. It has no much larger one-base neighbor in the sample; base qualities were not kept. To synthesize cDNA, template-switch 5'RACE was performed with a primer carrying a 10-nucleotide random unique molecular identifier so that each TCR transcript was tagged. Each sequencing run produced over 160 million TCR-beta sequences covering 15-18 subjects. The RNeasy kit was used to extract total RNA. The KAPA Real-time Library Amplification kit was used to amplify TCR-beta VDJ regions with primers targeting the TCR constant region and the 5'RACE anchor. Sample indexes and Illumina adaptors were added in a first PCR, and a second PCR then increased library yield. The roughly 650 bp TCR product was size-selected on a 2% E-gel SizeSelection system after Ampure bead purification. Before pooling, library quality was checked on a Bioanalyzer, concentration was measured with Qubit, and libraries were quantified with the Kapa Library Quantification kit. Libraries were sequenced paired-end 2 x 150 bp on an Illumina HiSeq 2500. To increase sequence diversity, roughly 24-32% phiX was spiked into each library pool. In the original analysis: Quality-filtered reads were processed with the UMI-based MiGEC pipeline, which removed over 90% of raw TCR sequences during error correction. IMGT germline references were used for alignment of VDJ genes, and clonotypes were defined by a unique CDR3 amino acid sequence together with V-J genes. Clonal expansion, Shannon diversity, and CDR3 relatedness (CalcPairwiseDistances, ClusterSamples) were evaluated with VDJtools, and phylogenetic trees were built with CLCbio workbench. Using coefficient-of-variation modelling across technical triplicates, the study counted a clone as expanded if it had at least 8 unique UMIs. TCRdb applied fastp at Q25 and MiXCR to the public reads, then kept only in-frame beta chains. Under each unique CDR3 protein, matching rows form one entry showing the most common genes and DNA. None of the V and J calls come from the authors' own analysis; TCRdb made them. The sample data list some 65,000 distinct CDR3 sequences, and under 5% of these were observed just once. Just over 2.5% of the sample is in the top ten clones.

Unsorted PBMC libraries were generated from 2 million PBMCs stored in RNAlater at -80 °C until RNA extraction. The multiple sclerosis patients were enrolled in a US clinical protocol that used magnetic resonance imaging to evaluate disease progression. Peripheral blood was subjected to Ficoll-Hypaque density gradient centrifugation to isolate PBMCs, which were then cryopreserved in liquid nitrogen. Specimen: PBMCs. The clonotype originates from a man over 45 with multiple sclerosis.

Read as DNA, the sequence is TGCAGTGTGGGACAGACAAATTCACCCCTCCACTTT. The resulting protein is CSVGQTNSPLHF. The chain employs TRBV20-1 and TRBJ1-6; 7 central bases correspond to TRBD1. The germline V and J ends show losses of 7 bases and 7 bases respectively, and no gene match explains 4 bases of the junction. CDR1 and CDR2 are drawn from the germline V gene (reference sequence): DFQATT, SNEGSKA. Inclusive of the bounding cysteine and phenylalanine, the CDR3 is 12 residues long. Only the CDR3 region is kept as DNA, spanning 36 bases read in frame from base 1.